This TCR beta chain was sequenced for a study of T cells in Graves' hyperthyroidism and ophthalmopathy. Trimming shortened V by 5 bases and J by 4 bases, and 14 bases separated the two germline ends. The CDR3 sequence is 14 residues long. Germline V gene lookup returns CDR1 MNHEY and CDR2 SVGEGT. RNA transcripts gave rise to amplified TCR beta CDR3 regions. With the HTBI primer set, the TCR CDR3 went through a first round of RT-PCR. In TCRdb, the multiplex PCR reads were re-called with MiXCR into one record per CDR3 protein. This table has more than 350,000 distinct CDR3 sequences, about a sixth appearing once. This clonotype was counted at least ten times.

This TCR came from a woman under 40 with Graves' hyperthyroidism that later progressed to Graves' ophthalmopathy. The sample consisted of blood. The gene calls are TRBV6-2 or TRBV6-3 and TRBJ1-2, with a possible D match to TRBD1 (5 bases). The CDR3 region is CASSQSPGTYGYTF. In DNA, the CDR3 is TGTGCCAGCAGTCAATCACCAGGGACCTATGGCTACACCTTC.